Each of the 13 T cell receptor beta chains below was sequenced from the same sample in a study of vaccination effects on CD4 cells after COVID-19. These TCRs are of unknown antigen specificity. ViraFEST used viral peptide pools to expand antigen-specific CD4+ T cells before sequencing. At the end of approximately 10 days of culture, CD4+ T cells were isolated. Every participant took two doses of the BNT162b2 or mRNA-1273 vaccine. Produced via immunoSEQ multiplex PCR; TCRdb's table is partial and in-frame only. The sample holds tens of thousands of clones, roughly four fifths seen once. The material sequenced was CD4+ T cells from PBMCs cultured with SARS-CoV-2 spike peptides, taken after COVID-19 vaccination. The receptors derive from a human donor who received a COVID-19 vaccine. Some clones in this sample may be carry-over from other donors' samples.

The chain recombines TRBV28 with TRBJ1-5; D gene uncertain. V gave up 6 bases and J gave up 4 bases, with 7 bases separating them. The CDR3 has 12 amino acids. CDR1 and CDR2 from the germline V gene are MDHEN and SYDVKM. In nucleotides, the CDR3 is TGTGCCAGCAGGGACGGGAATCAGCCCCAGCATTTT. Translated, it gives CASRDGNQPQHF.

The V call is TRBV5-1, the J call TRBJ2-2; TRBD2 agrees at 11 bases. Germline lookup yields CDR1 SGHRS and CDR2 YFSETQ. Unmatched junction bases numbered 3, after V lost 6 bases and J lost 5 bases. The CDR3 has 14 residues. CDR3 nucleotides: TGCGCCAGCAAAGTAGCGGGGGGGACCGGGGAGCTGTTTTTT. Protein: CASKVAGGTGELFF.

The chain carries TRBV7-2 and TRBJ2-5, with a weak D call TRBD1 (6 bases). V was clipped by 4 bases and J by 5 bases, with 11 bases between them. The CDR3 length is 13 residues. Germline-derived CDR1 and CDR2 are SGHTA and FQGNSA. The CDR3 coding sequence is TGTGCCAGCAGCTCCAGGGGTTTGGAGACCCAGTACTTC. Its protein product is CASSSRGLETQYF.

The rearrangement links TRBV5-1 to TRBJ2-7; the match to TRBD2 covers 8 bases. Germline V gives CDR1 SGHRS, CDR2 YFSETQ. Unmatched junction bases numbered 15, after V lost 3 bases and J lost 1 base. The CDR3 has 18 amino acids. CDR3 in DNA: TGCGCCAGCAGCTCTGTAGTTTCAACGGGGGGGCGGTCCTACGAGCAGTACGTC. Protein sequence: CASSSVVSTGGRSYEQYV.

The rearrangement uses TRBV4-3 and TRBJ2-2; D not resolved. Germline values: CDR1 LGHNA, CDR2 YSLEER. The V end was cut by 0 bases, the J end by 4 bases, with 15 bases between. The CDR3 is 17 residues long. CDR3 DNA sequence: TGCGCCAGCAGCCAAGAGCGAAAGGGAATCGGCACCGGGGAGCTGTTTTTT. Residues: CASSQERKGIGTGELFF.

Here the CDR3 DNA reads TGTGCCACCGGGGAGACTAGCGGGGGGGCCGAGACCCAGTACTTC. Translation gives CATGETSGGAETQYF. The V and J genes are TRBV24-1 and TRBJ2-5; TRBD2 matches 14 bases. J lost 5 bases, V lost 9 bases, and 7 bases had no gene match. This CDR3 contains 15 residues. Per germline, CDR1 KGHDR and CDR2 SFDVKD.

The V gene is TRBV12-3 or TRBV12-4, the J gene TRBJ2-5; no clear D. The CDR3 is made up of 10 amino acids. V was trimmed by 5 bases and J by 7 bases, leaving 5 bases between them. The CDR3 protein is CASSLGTQYF. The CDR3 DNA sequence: TGTGCCAGCAGTCTAGGGACCCAGTACTTC.

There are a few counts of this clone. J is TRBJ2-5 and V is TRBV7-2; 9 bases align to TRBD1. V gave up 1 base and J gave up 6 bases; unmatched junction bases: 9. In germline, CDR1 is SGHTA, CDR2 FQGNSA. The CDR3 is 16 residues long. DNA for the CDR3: TGTGCCAGCAGCTTAGGAGGGACAGGGATTGGGAAGACCCAGTACTTC. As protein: CASSLGGTGIGKTQYF.

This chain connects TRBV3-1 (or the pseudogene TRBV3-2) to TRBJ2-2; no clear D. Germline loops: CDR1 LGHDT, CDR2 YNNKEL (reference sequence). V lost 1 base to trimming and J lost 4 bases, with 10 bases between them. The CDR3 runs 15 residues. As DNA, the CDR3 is TGTGCCAGCAGCCAAGTTAGAGCAGCCACCGGGGAGCTGTTTTTT. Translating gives CASSQVRAATGELFF.

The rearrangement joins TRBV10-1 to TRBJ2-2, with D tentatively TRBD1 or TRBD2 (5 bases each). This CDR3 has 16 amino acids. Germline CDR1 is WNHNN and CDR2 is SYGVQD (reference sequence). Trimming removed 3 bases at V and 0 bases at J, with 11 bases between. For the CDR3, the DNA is TGCGCCAGCAGTGATGCCGGGGCAGCGAACACCGGGGAGCTGTTTTTT. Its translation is CASSDAGAANTGELFF.

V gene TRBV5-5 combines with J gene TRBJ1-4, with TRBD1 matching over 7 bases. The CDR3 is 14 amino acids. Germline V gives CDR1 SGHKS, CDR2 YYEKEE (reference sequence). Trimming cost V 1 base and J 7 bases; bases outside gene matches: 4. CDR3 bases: TGTGCCAGCAGCTTGACAGGGGTGGGTGAAAAACTGTTTTTT. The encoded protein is CASSLTGVGEKLFF.

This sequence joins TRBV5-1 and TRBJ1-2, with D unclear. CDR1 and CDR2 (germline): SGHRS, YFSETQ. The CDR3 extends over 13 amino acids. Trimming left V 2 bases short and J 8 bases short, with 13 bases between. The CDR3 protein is CASSFEGPWGYTF. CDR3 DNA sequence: TGCGCCAGCAGCTTCGAGGGCCCGTGGGGCTACACCTTC.

This chain's CDR3 is CASSLSGTSGVMRHEQFF. In DNA, the CDR3 is TGTGCCAGCAGCTTAAGCGGGACTAGCGGGGTCATGCGCCATGAGCAGTTCTTC. V and J are TRBV7-3 and TRBJ2-1; 13 positions agree with TRBD2. Germline trimming cut 1 base from V and 8 bases from J; bases unmatched to any gene: 11. The germline CDR1 and CDR2 sequences are SGHTA and FQGTGA. CDR3 size: 18 residues.